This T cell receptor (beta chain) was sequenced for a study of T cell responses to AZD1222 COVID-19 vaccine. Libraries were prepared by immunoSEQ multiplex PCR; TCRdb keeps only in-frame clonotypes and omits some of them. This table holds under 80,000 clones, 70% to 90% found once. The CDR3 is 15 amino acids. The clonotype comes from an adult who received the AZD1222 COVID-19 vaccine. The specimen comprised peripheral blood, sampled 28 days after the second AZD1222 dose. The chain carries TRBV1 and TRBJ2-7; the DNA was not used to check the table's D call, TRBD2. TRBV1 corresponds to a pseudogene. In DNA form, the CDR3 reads TGCACCAGCAGCCCACTTCGGGAAGTATCCTACGAGCAGTACTTC. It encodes CTSSPLREVSYEQYF.